The 22 T cell receptor beta chains presented below share a single source sample, sequenced in a study of blood T cell repertoires in COVID-19 (dated by TCRdb to between 2020 and 2021). Libraries were prepared through the immunoSEQ multiplex PCR assay. The table was pulled from immuneACCESS by TCRdb, which kept in-frame rearrangements only. Such tables lose some clones; where checked, under half of the loss comes from unresolved V genes, and the rest has no known cause. The table for this sample lists about 150,000 clones; 80% to 90% of them were counted only once. The ten largest account for roughly 12% of the sample. Sequencing was performed on peripheral blood. The receptors come from a man between 18 and 29 years old with COVID-19, enrolled during active disease.

The chain carries TRBV5-6 and TRBJ2-3; 7 bases align to TRBD2. Germline CDR1 SGHDT, CDR2 YYEEEE. This CDR3 spans 15 amino acids. V gave up 0 bases and J gave up 2 bases; unmatched junction bases: 3. CDR3 sequence reads: CASSLEGGPTDTQYF. CDR3 in DNA: TGTGCCAGCAGCTTGGAGGGAGGGCCCACAGATACGCAGTATTTT.

This clone appeared once. CDR3 coding DNA: TGTGCCAGCAGCCCCCCCGGGGACGGGGGGGGAAGGGAGCAGTACTTC. It yields the protein CASSPPGDGGGREQYF. The chain links TRBV25-1 to TRBJ2-7, with 8 nucleotides matching TRBD2. CDR1 is MGHDK and CDR2 is SYGVNS in the germline V gene. The length of the CDR3 is 16 residues. V shed 6 bases and J 7 bases; nucleotides not matched to a gene: 17.

This sequence joins TRBV21-1 and TRBJ2-7; TRBD2, as called in the table, went unchecked against the DNA. TRBV21-1 is assigned pseudogene status. This CDR3 comprises 16 residues. The CDR3 sequence is CASSKGAGRFPYEQYF. The CDR3 DNA is TGTGCCAGCAGCAAGGGAGCGGGGAGGTTCCCCTACGAGCAGTACTTC.

The rearrangement uses TRBV4-3 and TRBJ2-6, with D tentatively TRBD1 (5 bases). Looked up from germline, CDR1 is LGHNA and CDR2 is YSLEER. The CDR3 sequence is 19 residues long. Trimming left V 4 bases short and J 1 base short, with 20 bases between. The CDR3 protein is CASSPDSYRTNSGANVLTF. CDR3 DNA: TGCGCCAGCAGCCCCGACAGTTACCGAACTAATTCTGGGGCCAACGTCCTGACTTTC.

This clone was observed once. No DNA is shown, since the ends of the CDR3 on it are uncertain; the CDR3 is the one TCRdb lists. The chain joins TRBV30 to TRBJ1-4. Inclusive of both ends, the CDR3 amounts to 13 amino acids. Germline V gene lookup returns CDR1 GTSNPN and CDR2 SVGIG (reference sequence). CDR3 residues: CAWSVGGGSKLLF.

The V call is TRBV5-5, the J call TRBJ2-5; 7 bases are a match to TRBD2. Germline V gene lookup returns CDR1 SGHKS and CDR2 YYEKEE (reference sequence). This CDR3 region has 11 residues. Trimming cost V 7 bases and J 4 bases; bases outside gene matches: 1. This CDR3 reads CASGEGETQYF. Here the CDR3 DNA reads TGTGCCAGCGGGGAGGGAGAGACCCAGTACTTC.

The chain is built from TRBV6-2 or TRBV6-3 and TRBJ2-1; 7 nucleotides match TRBD2. V lost 1 base, J lost 4 bases, and 10 bases stayed unmatched. Germline CDR1 reads MNHEY; CDR2 reads SVGEGT. The CDR3 covers 17 residues. The CDR3 DNA reads TGTGCCAGCAGTTACTGGCGGGAGTACGGATTATACAATGAGCAGTTCTTC. This sequence encodes CASSYWREYGLYNEQFF.

J is TRBJ2-7 and V is TRBV5-4, with D possibly matching TRBD2 (6 bases). This CDR3 has 14 amino acids. CDR1 is SGHNT, CDR2 YYREEE, per germline (reference sequence). V was pared by 2 bases and J by 3 bases, with 12 bases between. The CDR3 DNA is TGTGCCAGCAGCTTTGGGGGGAGAAACTACGAGCAGTACTTC. As protein: CASSFGGRNYEQYF.

V usage is TRBV24-1 and J usage is TRBJ1-1, with D uncertain. V lost 1 base, J lost 1 base, and 9 bases lay in between. The CDR3 consists of 15 residues. CDR1 is KGHDR and CDR2 is SFDVKD in the germline V gene. CDR3 protein: CATSDLYRGNTEAFF. DNA for the CDR3: TGTGCCACCAGTGATTTATATCGGGGGAACACTGAAGCTTTCTTT.

The chain employs TRBV7-2 and TRBJ2-7; tentatively, D is TRBD2 (6 bases). The V gene's germline CDR1 is SGHTA and CDR2 FQGNSA. The CDR3 runs 14 residues. Trimming stripped 5 bases from V and 6 bases from J, with 17 bases between. CDR3 coding DNA: TGTGCCAGCAGCCGCGTCGGACTATCTGCCGAGCAGTACTTC. This gives the protein CASSRVGLSAEQYF.

The chain couples TRBV27 to TRBJ2-2; 11 bases line up with TRBD1. This CDR3 is built from 17 residues. Unmatched junction bases numbered 11, after V lost 6 bases and J lost 5 bases. The germline V gene encodes CDR1 MNHEY and CDR2 SMNVEV (reference sequence). The CDR3 DNA is TGTGCCAGCAGCCCAGGGGCAGGACAGGGGGCGACCGGGGAGCTGTTTTTT. As protein: CASSPGAGQGATGELFF.

The chain combines TRBV7-3 with TRBJ2-1; tentative D call: TRBD2 (5 bases). The CDR3 consists of 14 residues. The germline CDR1 and CDR2 sequences are SGHTA and FQGTGA. Between the trimmed V and J ends, which lost 5 bases and 4 bases, there was a span of 12 bases. CDR3 sequence reads: CASSLSPGYNEQFF. Here the CDR3 DNA reads TGTGCCAGCAGCCTATCACCGGGGTACAATGAGCAGTTCTTC.

This clone was picked up one time. The chain links TRBV6-6 to TRBJ1-1; no clear D gene. Germline V gene lookup returns CDR1 MNHNY and CDR2 SVGAGI (reference sequence). With 0 bases removed from V and 0 bases from J, the gap between germline ends came to 8 bases. The CDR3 totals 15 residues. The CDR3 sequence is CASSYSAVMNTEAFF. Here the CDR3 DNA reads TGTGCCAGCAGTTACTCGGCAGTCATGAACACTGAAGCTTTCTTT.

The gene calls are TRBV28 and TRBJ2-3; D perhaps matches TRBD1 (6 bases). V was cut by 6 bases and J by 2 bases, with 24 bases left in between. The CDR3 extends over 18 amino acids. Germline V lookup: CDR1 MDHEN, CDR2 SYDVKM. CDR3 in amino acids: CASSKFTGTHLSTDTQYF. The DNA for the CDR3 is TGTGCCAGCAGCAAATTTACCGGGACACACCTATCCACAGATACGCAGTATTTT.

This chain links TRBV6-2 or TRBV6-3 with TRBJ2-5; no firm D call. Per germline, CDR1 MNHEY and CDR2 SVGEGT. The CDR3 has 16 amino acids. V was shortened by 0 bases and J by 4 bases, with 15 bases between the two germline ends. In nucleotides, the CDR3 is TGTGCCAGCAGTTACTCGCGGCAGCTCGGCGGAGAGACCCAGTACTTC. Translation gives CASSYSRQLGGETQYF.

The chain recombines TRBV27 with TRBJ2-3; 10 bases fit TRBD2. The junction had 10 bases not matched to a gene; V was cut back by 3 bases and J by 1 base. CDR1 is MNHEY and CDR2 is SMNVEV in the germline V gene (reference sequence). The CDR3 has 18 residues. CDR3 DNA: TGTGCCAGCAGTTTGTCGTTAGCGGGAGGAGTGGGCACAGATACGCAGTATTTT. Its protein is CASSLSLAGGVGTDTQYF.

V is TRBV19 and J is TRBJ2-1, with a tentative D call TRBD2 (6 bases). Per the germline V gene, CDR1 is LNHDA and CDR2 is SQIVND (reference sequence). This CDR3 has 15 residues. The germline V and J ends were trimmed by 5 bases and 0 bases, with 11 bases remaining between them. CDR3 coding DNA: TGTGCCAGTAGTTGGGGACTCGTCTCCTACAATGAGCAGTTCTTC. Its protein is CASSWGLVSYNEQFF.

The V and J genes are TRBV28 and TRBJ1-2; 8 bases map to TRBD1. The CDR3 runs 13 residues. Trimming cost V 5 bases and J 7 bases; bases outside gene matches: 6. Germline CDR1 MDHEN, CDR2 SYDVKM. CDR3: CASSRTGKLGYTF. CDR3 in DNA: TGTGCCAGCAGTCGGACAGGGAAACTTGGCTACACCTTC.

The V gene is TRBV25-1, the J gene TRBJ1-1; 8 nucleotides agree with TRBD1. This CDR3 region has 13 residues. The trim removed 5 bases at V and 1 base at J, leaving 0 bases unmatched. Germline V lookup: CDR1 MGHDK, CDR2 SYGVNS. The CDR3 DNA reads as TGTGCCAGCAGTACAGGGGGGAACACTGAAGCTTTCTTT. It specifies CASSTGGNTEAFF.

The J gene is TRBJ2-7, the V gene TRBV7-6, with D perhaps matching TRBD2 (7 bases). The CDR3 has 14 amino acids. V was trimmed by 5 bases and J by 3 bases, leaving 14 bases between them. Germline CDR1 SGHVS, CDR2 FNYEAQ. The CDR3 DNA is TGTGCCAGCAGCCCCACAGCGGGACACTACGAGCAGTACTTC. It codes for CASSPTAGHYEQYF.

The rearrangement uses TRBV28 and TRBJ2-2, with D possibly TRBD2 on 6 matching bases. V gave up 5 bases and J gave up 2 bases, with 15 bases separating them. The CDR3 runs 16 residues. The germline CDR1 and CDR2 sequences are MDHEN and SYDVKM. The CDR3 DNA is TGTGCCAGCAGTAACGGCGGTAGCGGAAACACCGGGGAGCTGTTTTTT. Protein sequence: CASSNGGSGNTGELFF.

The V gene is TRBV6-2 or TRBV6-3, the J gene TRBJ2-7; no clear D gene. In germline, CDR1 is MNHEY, CDR2 SVGEGT. V gave up 5 bases and J gave up 7 bases, with 12 bases separating them. CDR3 length: 12 residues. The CDR3 nucleotides read TGTGCCAGCAGTCACACTATCCGAGAGCAGTACTTC. Its translation is CASSHTIREQYF.